Described below is a single TCR beta chain sequence and its context. The PCR was carried out with 60 Vbeta primers and 13 Jbeta primers. Assay: immunoSEQ multiplex PCR; the TCRdb copy retains only in-frame clones and omits some. This sample has 100,000 to 150,000 clones, with 81% found just once. This specimen comes from a study of cytomegalovirus exposure and HLA in healthy donors. Turning to the study itself: Approximately 83 million unique TCRs from HLA-typed donors were held in an early data release.

CDR3 length: 12 residues. V was clipped by 6 bases and J by 3 bases; unmatched bases: 1. Germline CDR1 MNHNS, CDR2 SASEGT. The J gene is TRBJ2-7, the V gene TRBV6-1; 8 positions agree with TRBD2. This TCR was sampled from a woman in her 40s in good health and CMV-seronegative. The sequenced material came from PBMCs. In DNA form, the CDR3 reads TGTGCCAGCAGCCGGGGGGGCTACGAGCAGTACTTC. It codes for CASSRGGYEQYF.